This T cell receptor beta chain was captured in a study of blood T cell repertoires in COVID-19. This clone showed up just a few times. The data were produced by immunoSEQ multiplex PCR, yet TCRdb's version contains in-frame clones alone and is incomplete. The data hold about 350,000 clones, with about 89% observed a single time. Trimming removed 8 bases at V and 4 bases at J, with 11 bases between. The CDR3 totals 12 residues. The germline V gene has CDR1 MDHEN and CDR2 SYDVKM. The clonotype comes from a woman in her twenties or thirties who had recovered from COVID-19. The V and J genes are TRBV28 and TRBJ1-2; D is unresolved. Sequences were obtained from PBMCs or T cells enriched from blood (not recorded which). The CDR3 DNA follows: TGTGCCAGCGCGCTAGAGGGCTATGGCTACACCTTC. It is translated as CASALEGYGYTF.